The 8 T cell receptor beta chains in this list originate from one sample, sequenced in a study of OX40 agonist ivuxolimab in advanced cancers. Sequencing used immunoSEQ multiplex PCR; TCRdb keeps in-frame clones, though not all of them. The sample has about 58,000 clones, 80% to 90% seen once. Specimen: CD4+ or CD8+ T cells sorted from blood, collected in a trial of the OX40 agonist ivuxolimab. The receptors derive from an adult with an advanced solid tumor such as melanoma, head and neck, liver or kidney cancer.

The chain carries TRBV11-2 and TRBJ1-4; 7 bases are a match to TRBD1. V shed 5 bases, J shed 1 base, and the junction held 10 bases outside the gene matches. CDR1 is SGHAT and CDR2 is FQNNGV in the germline V gene. This CDR3 region has 17 residues. The DNA of the CDR3 is TGTGCCAGCAGCCCGATGGGACAGATTCTAACTAATGAAAAACTGTTTTTT. It codes for CASSPMGQILTNEKLFF.

The count of this clone is one. J is TRBJ2-7 and V is TRBV28; the D is unclear. This CDR3 comprises 13 residues. Germline CDR1 and CDR2: MDHEN and SYDVKM. Trimming took 4 bases from V and 1 from J, leaving 8 bases between them. DNA of the CDR3: TGTGCCAGCAGTTCCGTACGTTCCTACGAGCAGTACTTC. Residues: CASSSVRSYEQYF.

This chain links TRBV7-2 with TRBJ1-3; D remains ambiguous. CDR1 is SGHTA and CDR2 is FQGNSA in the germline V gene. Trimming pared 1 base from V and 9 bases from J, leaving 7 bases between. The CDR3 loop spans 12 amino acids. This CDR3 reads CASSLDDSTIYF. The CDR3 region has the DNA TGTGCCAGCAGCTTAGATGACTCCACCATATATTTT.

The chain joins TRBV4-3 to TRBJ2-1, with 7 bases fitting TRBD2. Trimming cost V 1 base and J 5 bases; bases outside gene matches: 2. Germline CDR1 is LGHNA and CDR2 is YSLEER. This CDR3 has 14 residues. This CDR3 is CASSQGLADNEQFF. CDR3 DNA: TGCGCCAGCAGCCAAGGACTAGCAGACAATGAGCAGTTCTTC.

The chain couples TRBV5-5 to TRBJ2-1; D is unresolved. This CDR3 region has 8 residues. V was cut by 6 bases and J by 13 bases, with 5 bases left in between. CDR1 is SGHKS and CDR2 is YYEKEE in the germline V gene (reference sequence). This CDR3 is CASNFQFF. For the CDR3, the DNA is TGTGCCAGCAATTTTCAGTTCTTC.

The chain combines TRBV5-6 with TRBJ1-2; possible D gene TRBD1, 5 bases. Germline V gene sequence: CDR1 SGHDT, CDR2 YYEEEE. V was cut by 1 base and J by 8 bases, with 12 bases left in between. This CDR3 region has 13 residues. CDR3 loop: CASSLFRVKGYTF. The CDR3 DNA follows: TGTGCCAGCAGCTTGTTCAGGGTCAAGGGCTACACCTTC.

This chain links TRBV5-1 with TRBJ2-1; TRBD2 matches at 9 bases. The V gene end was trimmed by 1 base and the J gene end by 6 bases; junction bases not matched to a gene: 8. This CDR3 has 16 amino acids. Germline CDR1 and CDR2: SGHRS and YFSETQ. The CDR3 is CASSLPSGIGGNEQFF. The CDR3 DNA reads as TGCGCCAGCAGCTTGCCTAGCGGGATAGGTGGCAATGAGCAGTTCTTC.

This chain uses TRBV30 with TRBJ2-3; TRBD2 matches at 8 bases. V was clipped by 0 bases and J by 4 bases; unmatched bases: 0. The CDR3 consists of 13 residues. Germline CDR1 reads GTSNPN; CDR2 reads SVGIG (reference sequence). CDR3 sequence: CAWSVAGADTQYF. DNA of the CDR3: TGTGCCTGGAGTGTAGCGGGAGCAGATACGCAGTATTTT.